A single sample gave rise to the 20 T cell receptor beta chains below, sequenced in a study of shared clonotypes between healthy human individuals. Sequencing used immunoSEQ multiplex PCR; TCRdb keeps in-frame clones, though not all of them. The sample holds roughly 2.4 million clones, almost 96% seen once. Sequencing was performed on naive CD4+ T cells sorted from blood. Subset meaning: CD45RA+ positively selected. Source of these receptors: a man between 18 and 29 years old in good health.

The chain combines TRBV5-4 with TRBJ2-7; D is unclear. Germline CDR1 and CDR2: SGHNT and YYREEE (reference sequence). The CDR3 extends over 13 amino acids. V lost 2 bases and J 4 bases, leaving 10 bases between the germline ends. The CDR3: CASSFGPIYEQYF. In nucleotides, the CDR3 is TGTGCCAGCAGCTTCGGTCCTATTTACGAGCAGTACTTC.

CDR3 loop: CASSLLWTGPSSTDTQYF. CDR3 in DNA: TGTGCCAGCAGCCTACTTTGGACAGGGCCAAGCTCCACAGATACGCAGTATTTT. This sequence joins TRBV2 and TRBJ2-3, with 8 bases aligning to TRBD1. The CDR3 extends over 18 amino acids. Trimming removed 6 bases from V and 2 bases from J; junction bases left unmatched: 16. From germline, CDR1 is SNHLY and CDR2 FYNNEI.

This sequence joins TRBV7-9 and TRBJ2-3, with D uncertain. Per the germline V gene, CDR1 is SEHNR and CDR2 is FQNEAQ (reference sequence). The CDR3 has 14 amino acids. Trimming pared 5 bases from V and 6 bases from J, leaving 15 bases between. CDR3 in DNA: TGTGCCAGCAGCCCCGGGTCCTCCGCGGATACGCAGTATTTT. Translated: CASSPGSSADTQYF. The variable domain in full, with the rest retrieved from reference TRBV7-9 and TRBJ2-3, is DTGVSQNPRHKITKRGQNVTFRCDPISEHNRLYWYRQTLGQGPEFLTYFQNEAQLEKSRLLSDRFSAERPKGSFSTLEIQRTEQGDSAMYLCASSPGSSADTQYFGPGTRLTVL.

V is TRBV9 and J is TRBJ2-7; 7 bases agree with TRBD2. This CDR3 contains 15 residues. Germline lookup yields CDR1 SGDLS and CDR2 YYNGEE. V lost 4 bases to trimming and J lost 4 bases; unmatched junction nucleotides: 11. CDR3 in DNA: TGTGCCAGCAGCCCCTCCCGGGAGGCAAAGTACGAGCAGTACTTC. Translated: CASSPSREAKYEQYF. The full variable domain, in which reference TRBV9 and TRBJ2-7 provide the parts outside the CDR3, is DSGVTQTPKHLITATGQRVTLRCSPRSGDLSVYWYQQSLDQGLQFLIQYYNGEERAKGNILERFSAQQFPDLHSELNLSSLELGDSALYFCASSPSREAKYEQYFGPGTRLTVT.

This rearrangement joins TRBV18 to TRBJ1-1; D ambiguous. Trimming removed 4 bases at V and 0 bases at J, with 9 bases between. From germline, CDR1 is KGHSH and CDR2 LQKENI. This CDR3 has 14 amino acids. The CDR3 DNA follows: TGTGCCAGCTCACTCGACGGGGTGAACACTGAAGCTTTCTTT. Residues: CASSLDGVNTEAFF.

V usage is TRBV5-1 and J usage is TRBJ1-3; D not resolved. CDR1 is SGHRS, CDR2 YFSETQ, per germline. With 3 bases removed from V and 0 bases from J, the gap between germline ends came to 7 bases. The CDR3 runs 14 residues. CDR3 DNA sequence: TGCGCCAGCAGCTCAGCTTACTCTGGAAACACCATATATTTT. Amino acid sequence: CASSSAYSGNTIYF.

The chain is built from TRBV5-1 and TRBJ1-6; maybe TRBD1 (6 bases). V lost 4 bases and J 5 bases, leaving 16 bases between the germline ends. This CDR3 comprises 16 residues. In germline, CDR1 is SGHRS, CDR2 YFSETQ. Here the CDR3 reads CASSLAGALNNSPLHF. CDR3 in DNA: TGCGCCAGCAGCCTGGCGGGGGCGCTGAATAATTCACCCCTCCACTTT.

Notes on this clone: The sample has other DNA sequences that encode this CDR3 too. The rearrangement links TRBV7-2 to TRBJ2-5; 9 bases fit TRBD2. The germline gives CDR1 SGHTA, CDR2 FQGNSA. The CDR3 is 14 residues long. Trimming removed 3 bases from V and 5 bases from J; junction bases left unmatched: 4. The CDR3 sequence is CASSLASGVETQYF. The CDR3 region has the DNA TGTGCCAGCAGCTTGGCTAGCGGGGTGGAGACCCAGTACTTC.

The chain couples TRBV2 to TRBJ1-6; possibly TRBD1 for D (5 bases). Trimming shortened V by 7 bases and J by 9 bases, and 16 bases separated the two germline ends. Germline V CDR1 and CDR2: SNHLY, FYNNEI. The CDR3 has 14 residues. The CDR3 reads CASIRGDRGSPLHF. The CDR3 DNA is TGTGCCAGCATCCGCGGGGACCGGGGTTCACCCCTCCACTTT.

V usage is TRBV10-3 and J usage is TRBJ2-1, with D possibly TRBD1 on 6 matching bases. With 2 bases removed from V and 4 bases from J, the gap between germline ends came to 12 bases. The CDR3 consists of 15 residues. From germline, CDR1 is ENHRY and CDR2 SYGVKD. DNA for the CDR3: TGTGCCATCAGTGAGAAGGTTCAGGGGTACAATGAGCAGTTCTTC. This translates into CAISEKVQGYNEQFF.

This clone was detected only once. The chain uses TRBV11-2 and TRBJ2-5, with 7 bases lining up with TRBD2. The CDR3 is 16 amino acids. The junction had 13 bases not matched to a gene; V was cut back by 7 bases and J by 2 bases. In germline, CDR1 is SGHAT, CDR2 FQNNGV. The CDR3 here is CASTPGGGKGQETQYF. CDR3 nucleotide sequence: TGTGCCAGCACCCCTGGGGGAGGGAAAGGTCAAGAGACCCAGTACTTC.

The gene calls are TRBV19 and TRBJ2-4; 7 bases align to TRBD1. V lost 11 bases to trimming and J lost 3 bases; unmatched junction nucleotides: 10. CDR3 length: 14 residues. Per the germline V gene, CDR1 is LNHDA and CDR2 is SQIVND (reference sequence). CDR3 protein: CAVRDRAGKNIQYF. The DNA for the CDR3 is TGTGCCGTCAGAGACAGGGCGGGCAAAAACATTCAGTACTTC.

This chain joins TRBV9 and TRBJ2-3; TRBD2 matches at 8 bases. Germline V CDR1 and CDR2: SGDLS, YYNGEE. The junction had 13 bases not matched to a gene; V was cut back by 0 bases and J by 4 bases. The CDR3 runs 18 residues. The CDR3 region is CASSVVAGGPHGPDTQYF. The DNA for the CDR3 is TGTGCCAGCAGCGTAGTGGCGGGGGGCCCTCACGGGCCAGATACGCAGTATTTT.

The chain's CDR3 is CASSQNEKLFF. CDR3 coding DNA: TGTGCCAGCAGCCAAAATGAAAAACTGTTTTTT. V is TRBV4-2 and J is TRBJ1-4; no definite D call. The germline V gene encodes CDR1 LGHNA and CDR2 YNFKEQ. CDR3 size: 11 residues. V shed 2 bases and J shed 5 bases, with 0 bases lying between them.

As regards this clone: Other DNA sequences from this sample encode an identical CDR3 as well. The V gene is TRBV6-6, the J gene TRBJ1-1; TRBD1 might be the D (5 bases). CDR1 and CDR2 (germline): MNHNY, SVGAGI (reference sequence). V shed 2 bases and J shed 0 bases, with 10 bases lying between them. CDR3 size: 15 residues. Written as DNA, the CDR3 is TGTGCCAGCAGTTACCCCGGGACGGTGAACACTGAAGCTTTCTTT. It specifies CASSYPGTVNTEAFF.

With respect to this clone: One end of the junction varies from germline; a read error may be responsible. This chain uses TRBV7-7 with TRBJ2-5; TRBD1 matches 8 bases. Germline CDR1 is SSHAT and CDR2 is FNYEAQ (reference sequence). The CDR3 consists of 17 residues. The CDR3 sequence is CASSLGISGTGKETQYF. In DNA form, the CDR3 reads TGTGCTAGCAGCTTAGGTATATCGGGGACAGGAAAAGAGACCCAGTACTTC.

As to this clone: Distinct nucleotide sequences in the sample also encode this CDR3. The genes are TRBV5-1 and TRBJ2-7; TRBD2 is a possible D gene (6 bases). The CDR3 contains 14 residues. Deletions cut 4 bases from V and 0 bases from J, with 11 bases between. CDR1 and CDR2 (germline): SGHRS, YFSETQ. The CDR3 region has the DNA TGCGCCAGCAGCCCGGAGGGGAGCTCCTACGAGCAGTACTTC. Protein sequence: CASSPEGSSYEQYF.

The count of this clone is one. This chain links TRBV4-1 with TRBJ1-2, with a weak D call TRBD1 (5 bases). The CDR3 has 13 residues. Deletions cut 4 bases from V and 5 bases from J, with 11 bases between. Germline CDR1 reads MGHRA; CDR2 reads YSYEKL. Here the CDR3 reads CASSPQGPYGYTF. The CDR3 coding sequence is TGCGCCAGCAGCCCCCAGGGTCCTTATGGCTACACCTTC.

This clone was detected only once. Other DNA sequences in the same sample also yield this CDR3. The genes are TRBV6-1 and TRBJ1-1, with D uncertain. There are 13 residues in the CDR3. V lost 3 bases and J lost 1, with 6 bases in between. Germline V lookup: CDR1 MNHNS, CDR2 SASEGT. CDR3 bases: TGTGCCAGCAGTGATGGCGGGAACACTGAAGCTTTCTTT. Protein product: CASSDGGNTEAFF.

The CDR3 bases are TGTGCCTGGAGTATAGGGGCTAACACAGATACGCAGTATTTT. Its protein is CAWSIGANTDTQYF. This chain links TRBV30 with TRBJ2-3; TRBD1 is a possible D gene (5 bases). CDR1 is GTSNPN and CDR2 is SVGIG in the germline V gene (reference sequence). The CDR3 length is 14 residues. Trimming cost V 2 bases and J 2 bases, with 11 bases left between them.